The clone carrying this TCR beta chain was detected a few times. Its antigen is not known. The V and J ends lost 2 bases and 0 bases respectively, with 10 bases between them. The germline CDR1 and CDR2 sequences are SGHTA and FQGNSA. The CDR3 is made up of 15 amino acids. The sample originates from a study of cytomegalovirus exposure and HLA in healthy donors. Whole-study results and caveats: Per published reports, the classifier diagnosed cytomegalovirus status with high specificity and sensitivity.

This table comes from immunoSEQ multiplex PCR, and its TCRdb copy is limited to in-frame clones, with some not included. The repertoire holds some 170,000 clones, about 86% seen once, with approximately 1.4% in the top ten. The rearrangement joins TRBV7-2 to TRBJ1-2; maybe TRBD1 (5 bases). This clonotype was sampled from a woman aged 25 to 39 in good health and CMV-seronegative. The sequencing input was PBMCs. CDR3 bases: TGTGCCAGCAGCTTAAGAAGGGGCCCTAACTATGGCTACACCTTC. Its translation: CASSLRRGPNYGYTF.